Listed below are T cell receptor beta chains from one sample, sequenced in a study of blood T cell repertoires in COVID-19. Data came from immunoSEQ multiplex PCR; TCRdb stores just in-frame clones and leaves some out. Here the sample spans about 390,000 clones, around nine tenths being singletons. Sample: PBMCs or T cells enriched from blood (not recorded which). The receptors derive from a woman aged 45 to 65 who had recovered from COVID-19. Both conserved end residues are part of each CDR3. D genes are given only for firm matches. Clone size is not always given. Where it is, it says once, few, many or a class for expanded clones.

clone_size: NA
d_call: NA
j_call: TRBJ2-5
v_call: TRBV27
cdr3_aa: CASSFGGTQGQTQYF
cdr3_nt: TGTGCCAGCAGTTTCGGGGGGACCCAGGGGCAGACCCAGTACTTC

clone_size: NA
d_call: NA
j_call: TRBJ1-1
v_call: TRBV27
cdr3_aa: CASSFLGVTEAFF
cdr3_nt: TGTGCCAGCAGTTTTCTAGGAGTCACTGAAGCTTTCTTT

clone_size: NA
d_call: TRBD1
j_call: TRBJ1-6
v_call: TRBV6-5
cdr3_aa: CASSQDREGGSPLHF
cdr3_nt: TGTGCCAGCAGTCAGGACAGGGAGGGTGGTTCACCCCTCCACTTT

clone_size: NA
d_call: NA
j_call: TRBJ2-3
v_call: TRBV27
cdr3_aa: CASSLSRSASMGF
cdr3_nt: TGTGCCAGCAGTTTATCCCGCAGCGCCTCGATGGGTTTT

clone_size: NA
d_call: TRBD1
j_call: TRBJ1-1
v_call: TRBV7-9
cdr3_aa: CASSHGQGMNTEAFF
cdr3_nt: TGTGCCAGCAGCCATGGACAGGGGATGAACACTGAAGCTTTCTTT

clone_size: NA
d_call: NA
j_call: TRBJ1-1
v_call: TRBV27
cdr3_aa: CASGSAGVMNTEAFF
cdr3_nt: TGTGCCAGCGGGTCGGCGGGAGTTATGAACACTGAAGCTTTCTTT

clone_size: NA
d_call: NA
j_call: TRBJ2-1
v_call: TRBV6-1
cdr3_aa: CASSDKQGGYNEQFF
cdr3_nt: TGTGCCAGCAGTGACAAGCAGGGTGGTTACAATGAGCAGTTCTTC

clone_size: NA
d_call: NA
j_call: TRBJ1-3
v_call: TRBV7-2
cdr3_aa: CASSLIWQGSGNTIYF
cdr3_nt: TGTGCCAGCAGCTTAATCTGGCAGGGCTCTGGAAACACCATATATTTT

clone_size: NA
d_call: NA
j_call: TRBJ1-2
v_call: TRBV12-3/TRBV12-4
cdr3_aa: CASKSSLGYTF
cdr3_nt: TGTGCCAGCAAGAGTTCCCTCGGCTACACCTTC

clone_size: NA
d_call: NA
j_call: TRBJ2-7
v_call: TRBV7-8
cdr3_aa: CASSLRTQSSYEQYF
cdr3_nt: TGTGCCAGCAGCTTACGAACCCAGTCCTCCTACGAGCAGTACTTC

clone_size: NA
d_call: NA
j_call: TRBJ1-2
v_call: TRBV4-3
cdr3_aa: CASSQDGPGLYGYTF
cdr3_nt: TGCGCCAGCAGCCAAGATGGGCCAGGGCTCTATGGCTACACCTTC

clone_size: NA
d_call: TRBD1
j_call: TRBJ2-2
v_call: TRBV13
cdr3_aa: CASSLGPDRGPTGELFF
cdr3_nt: TGTGCCAGCAGCTTAGGCCCAGACAGGGGACCCACCGGGGAGCTGTTTTTT

clone_size: NA
d_call: TRBD1
j_call: TRBJ1-6
v_call: TRBV2
cdr3_aa: CASSLDRGADNSPLHF
cdr3_nt: TGTGCCAGCAGTCTAGACAGGGGCGCGGATAATTCACCCCTCCACTTT

clone_size: NA
d_call: NA
j_call: TRBJ1-1
v_call: TRBV4-1
cdr3_aa: CASSQGLGIGQTEAFF
cdr3_nt: TGCGCCAGCAGCCAAGGGCTCGGGATTGGGCAGACTGAAGCTTTCTTT

clone_size: NA
d_call: NA
j_call: TRBJ1-1
v_call: TRBV7-2
cdr3_aa: CASSFGSVNTEAFF
cdr3_nt: TGTGCCAGCAGCTTCGGGAGTGTGAACACTGAAGCTTTCTTT

clone_size: NA
d_call: TRBD1
j_call: TRBJ2-5
v_call: TRBV11-2
cdr3_aa: CASSLAGTAQETQYF
cdr3_nt: TGTGCCAGCAGCTTAGCTGGGACAGCCCAAGAGACCCAGTACTTC

clone_size: few
d_call: TRBD1
j_call: TRBJ1-2
v_call: TRBV18
cdr3_aa: CASSPDGTAFNYGYTF
cdr3_nt: TGTGCCAGCTCACCAGATGGGACAGCCTTTAACTATGGCTACACCTTC

clone_size: NA
d_call: NA
j_call: TRBJ1-1
v_call: TRBV7-8
cdr3_aa: CASPRAGETNTEAFF
cdr3_nt: TGTGCCAGCCCCCGGGCGGGGGAAACTAACACTGAAGCTTTCTTT

clone_size: NA
d_call: NA
j_call: TRBJ2-7
v_call: TRBV28
cdr3_aa: CASNRASYEQYF
cdr3_nt: TGTGCCAGCAACAGGGCATCGTACGAGCAGTACTTC

clone_size: NA
d_call: TRBD1
j_call: TRBJ1-2
v_call: TRBV19
cdr3_aa: CASTVGQGGGYTF
cdr3_nt: TGTGCCAGTACCGTCGGACAGGGTGGTGGCTACACCTTC

clone_size: once
d_call: NA
j_call: TRBJ1-1
v_call: TRBV4-1
cdr3_aa: CASSQGGIEAFF
cdr3_nt: TGCGCCAGCAGCCAAGGAGGGATTGAAGCTTTCTTT

clone_size: NA
d_call: NA
j_call: TRBJ1-2
v_call: TRBV29-1
cdr3_aa: CSVQGLYGYTF
cdr3_nt: TGCAGCGTTCAAGGTCTTTATGGCTACACCTTC

clone_size: NA
d_call: NA
j_call: TRBJ1-5
v_call: TRBV28
cdr3_aa: CASSFGAGGNQPQHF
cdr3_nt: TGTGCCAGCAGTTTTGGGGCAGGGGGCAATCAGCCCCAGCATTTT

clone_size: NA
d_call: TRBD2
j_call: TRBJ2-1
v_call: TRBV5-8
cdr3_aa: CASPSGAYNEQFF
cdr3_nt: TGTGCCAGCCCTAGCGGAGCCTACAATGAGCAGTTCTTC

clone_size: NA
d_call: NA
j_call: TRBJ1-1
v_call: TRBV28
cdr3_aa: CASSFPGGGYTEAFF
cdr3_nt: TGTGCCAGCAGTTTCCCCGGGGGGGGGTACACTGAAGCTTTCTTT

clone_size: once
d_call: NA
j_call: TRBJ1-2
v_call: TRBV7-2
cdr3_aa: CASSTTGGYTF
cdr3_nt: TGTGCCAGCAGTACAACGGGTGGCTACACCTTC

clone_size: NA
d_call: NA
j_call: TRBJ2-6
v_call: TRBV7-8
cdr3_aa: CASSSLHQTVTGANVLTF
cdr3_nt: TGTGCCAGCAGCTCCCTACACCAAACAGTTACTGGGGCCAACGTCCTGACTTTC

clone_size: NA
d_call: NA
j_call: TRBJ2-2
v_call: TRBV5-8
cdr3_aa: CASSKTGLGELFF
cdr3_nt: TGTGCCAGCAGCAAGACCGGACTCGGGGAGCTGTTTTTT

clone_size: NA
d_call: NA
j_call: TRBJ1-1
v_call: TRBV7-2
cdr3_aa: CASSLPQVRVNTEAFF
cdr3_nt: TGTGCCAGCAGCTTACCCCAAGTCAGGGTTAACACTGAAGCTTTCTTT

clone_size: NA
d_call: TRBD2
j_call: TRBJ2-1
v_call: TRBV27
cdr3_aa: CASRFAPSGGANEQFF
cdr3_nt: TGTGCCAGCAGATTTGCCCCTAGCGGGGGGGCCAATGAGCAGTTCTTC

clone_size: NA
d_call: NA
j_call: TRBJ1-2
v_call: TRBV19
cdr3_aa: CASSIRAGMNGYTF
cdr3_nt: TGTGCCAGTAGTATACGGGCAGGGATGAATGGCTACACCTTC

clone_size: NA
d_call: NA
j_call: TRBJ2-5
v_call: TRBV10-3
cdr3_aa: CAISSEGGWETQYF
cdr3_nt: TGTGCCATCAGCTCAGAGGGCGGGTGGGAGACCCAGTACTTC

clone_size: NA
d_call: NA
j_call: TRBJ1-5
v_call: TRBV4-1
cdr3_aa: CASSQDISNQPQHF
cdr3_nt: TGCGCCAGCAGCCAAGATATTAGCAATCAGCCCCAGCATTTT

clone_size: NA
d_call: NA
j_call: TRBJ1-2
v_call: TRBV7-2
cdr3_aa: CASSPGSVGGYTF
cdr3_nt: TGTGCCAGCAGCCCCGGGTCTGTCGGTGGCTACACCTTC

clone_size: once
d_call: TRBD1
j_call: TRBJ2-7
v_call: TRBV4-1
cdr3_aa: CASSRNEGQGAYEQYF
cdr3_nt: TGCGCCAGCAGCCGTAACGAGGGACAGGGGGCCTACGAGCAGTACTTC

clone_size: NA
d_call: NA
j_call: TRBJ2-7
v_call: TRBV19
cdr3_aa: CASSGGYEQYF
cdr3_nt: TGTGCCAGTAGCGGGGGCTACGAGCAGTACTTC

clone_size: NA
d_call: NA
j_call: TRBJ1-4
v_call: TRBV7-2
cdr3_aa: CASSFVATNEKLFF
cdr3_nt: TGTGCCAGCAGCTTCGTAGCAACTAATGAAAAACTGTTTTTT

clone_size: once
d_call: TRBD2
j_call: TRBJ2-1
v_call: TRBV9
cdr3_aa: CASSASGGMYNEQFF
cdr3_nt: TGTGCCAGCAGCGCCAGCGGGGGAATGTACAATGAGCAGTTCTTC

clone_size: NA
d_call: NA
j_call: TRBJ1-2
v_call: TRBV5-4
cdr3_aa: CASSLVADYGYTF
cdr3_nt: TGTGCCAGCAGCTTGGTGGCAGACTATGGCTACACCTTC

clone_size: few
d_call: NA
j_call: TRBJ1-5
v_call: TRBV5-1
cdr3_aa: CASSYSANQPQHF
cdr3_nt: TGCGCCAGCAGTTACAGTGCTAATCAGCCCCAGCATTTT